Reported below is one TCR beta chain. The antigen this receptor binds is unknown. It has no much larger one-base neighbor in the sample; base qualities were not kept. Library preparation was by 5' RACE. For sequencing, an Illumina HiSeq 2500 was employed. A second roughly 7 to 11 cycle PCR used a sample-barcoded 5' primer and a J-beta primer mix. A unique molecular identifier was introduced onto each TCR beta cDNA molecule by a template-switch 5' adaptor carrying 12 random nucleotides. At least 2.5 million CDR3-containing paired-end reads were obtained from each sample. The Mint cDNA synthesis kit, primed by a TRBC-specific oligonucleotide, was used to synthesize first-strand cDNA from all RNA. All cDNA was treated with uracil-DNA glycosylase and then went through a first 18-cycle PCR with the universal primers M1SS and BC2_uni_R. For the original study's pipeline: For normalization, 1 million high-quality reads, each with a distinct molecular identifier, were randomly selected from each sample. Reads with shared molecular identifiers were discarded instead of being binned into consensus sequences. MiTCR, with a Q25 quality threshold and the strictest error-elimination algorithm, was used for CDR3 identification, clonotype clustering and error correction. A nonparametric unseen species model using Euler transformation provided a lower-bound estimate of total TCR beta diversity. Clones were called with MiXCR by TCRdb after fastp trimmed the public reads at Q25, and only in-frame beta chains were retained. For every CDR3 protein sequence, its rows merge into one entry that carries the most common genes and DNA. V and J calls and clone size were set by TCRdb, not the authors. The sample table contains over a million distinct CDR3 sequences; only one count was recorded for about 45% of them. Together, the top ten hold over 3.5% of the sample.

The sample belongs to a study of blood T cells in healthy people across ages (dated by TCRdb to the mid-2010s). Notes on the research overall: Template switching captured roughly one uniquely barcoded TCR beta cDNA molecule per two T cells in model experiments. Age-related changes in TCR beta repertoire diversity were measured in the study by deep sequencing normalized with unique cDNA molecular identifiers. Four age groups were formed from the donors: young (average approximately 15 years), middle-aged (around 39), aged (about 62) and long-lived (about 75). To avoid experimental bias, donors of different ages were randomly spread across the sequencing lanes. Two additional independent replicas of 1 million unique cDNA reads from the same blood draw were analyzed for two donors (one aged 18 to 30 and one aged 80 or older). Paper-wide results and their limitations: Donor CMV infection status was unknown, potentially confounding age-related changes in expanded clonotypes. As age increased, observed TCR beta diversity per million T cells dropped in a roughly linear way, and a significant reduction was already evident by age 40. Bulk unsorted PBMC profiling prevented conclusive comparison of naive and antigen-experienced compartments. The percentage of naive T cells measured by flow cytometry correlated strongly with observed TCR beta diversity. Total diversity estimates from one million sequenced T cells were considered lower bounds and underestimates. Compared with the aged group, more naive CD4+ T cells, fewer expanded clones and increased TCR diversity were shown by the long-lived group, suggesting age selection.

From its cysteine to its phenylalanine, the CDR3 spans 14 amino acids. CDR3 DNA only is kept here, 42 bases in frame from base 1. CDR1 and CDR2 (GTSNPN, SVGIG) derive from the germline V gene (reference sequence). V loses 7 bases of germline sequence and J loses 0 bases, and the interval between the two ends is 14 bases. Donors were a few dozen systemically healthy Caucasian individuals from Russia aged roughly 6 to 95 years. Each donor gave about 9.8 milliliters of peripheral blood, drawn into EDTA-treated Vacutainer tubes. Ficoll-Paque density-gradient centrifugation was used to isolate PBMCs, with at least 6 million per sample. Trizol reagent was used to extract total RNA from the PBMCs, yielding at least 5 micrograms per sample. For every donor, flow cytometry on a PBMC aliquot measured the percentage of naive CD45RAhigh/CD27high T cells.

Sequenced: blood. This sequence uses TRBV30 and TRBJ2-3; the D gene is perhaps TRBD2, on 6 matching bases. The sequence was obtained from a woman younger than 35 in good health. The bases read TGTGCCTATGAGATGGGGGGAAGCACAGATACGCAGTATTTT. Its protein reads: CAYEMGGSTDTQYF.